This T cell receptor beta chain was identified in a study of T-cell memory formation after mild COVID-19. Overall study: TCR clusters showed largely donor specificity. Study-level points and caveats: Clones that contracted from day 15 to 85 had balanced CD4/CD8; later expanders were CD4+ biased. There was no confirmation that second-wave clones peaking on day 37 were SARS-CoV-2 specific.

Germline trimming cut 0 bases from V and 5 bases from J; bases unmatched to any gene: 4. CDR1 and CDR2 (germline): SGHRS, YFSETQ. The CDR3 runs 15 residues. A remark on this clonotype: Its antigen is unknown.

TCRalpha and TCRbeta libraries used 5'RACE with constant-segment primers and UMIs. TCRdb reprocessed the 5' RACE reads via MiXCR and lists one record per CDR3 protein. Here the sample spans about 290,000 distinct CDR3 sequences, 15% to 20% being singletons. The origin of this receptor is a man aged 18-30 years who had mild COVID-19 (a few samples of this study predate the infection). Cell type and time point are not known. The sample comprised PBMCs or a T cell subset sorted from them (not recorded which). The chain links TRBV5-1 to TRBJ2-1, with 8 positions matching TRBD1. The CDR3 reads CASSLGQGAHNEQFF. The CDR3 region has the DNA TGCGCCAGCAGCTTGGGGCAGGGGGCACACAATGAGCAGTTCTTC.